Each of the 4 T cell receptor beta chains below was sequenced from the same sample in a study of OX40 agonist ivuxolimab in advanced cancers. Method: immunoSEQ multiplex PCR; TCRdb's copy keeps in-frame clones and lacks some. In the table there are 90,000 to 95,000 clones, 84% of which are singletons. Sequenced here: CD4+ or CD8+ T cells sorted from blood, sampled in a trial of the OX40 agonist ivuxolimab. The receptors here all came from an adult with an advanced solid tumor such as melanoma, head and neck, liver or kidney cancer.

This chain links TRBV25-1 with TRBJ1-2; no firm D call. The CDR3 is 15 residues long. Germline V gives CDR1 MGHDK, CDR2 SYGVNS. Trimming removed 1 base from V and 4 bases from J, with 13 bases in between. For the CDR3, the DNA is TGTGCCAGCAGTGAATTAGATGCCCCTTTCTATGGCTACACCTTC. Translated, it gives CASSELDAPFYGYTF.

This clone is a singleton in its sample. The chain has TRBV6-1 and TRBJ2-7; TRBD1 is a possible D gene (5 bases). From germline, CDR1 is MNHNS and CDR2 SASEGT. The CDR3 spans 13 residues. The V and J ends lost 7 bases and 3 bases respectively, with 13 bases between them. Here the CDR3 DNA reads TGTGCCAGCACCCCTCTCCAGGGCTACGAGCAGTACGTC. It yields the protein CASTPLQGYEQYV.

This chain joins TRBV29-1 and TRBJ2-5, with TRBD1 matching 7 bases. Germline V lookup: CDR1 SQVTM, CDR2 ANQGSEA. V lost 8 bases to trimming and J lost 4 bases; unmatched junction nucleotides: 10. This CDR3 is 13 amino acids long. The CDR3 protein is CSFCTGQRETQYF. The DNA of the CDR3 is TGCAGCTTCTGTACGGGACAGAGAGAGACCCAGTACTTC.

The chain carries TRBV11-2 and TRBJ2-5; 11 positions match TRBD2. Germline V gene lookup returns CDR1 SGHAT and CDR2 FQNNGV. The CDR3 has 16 amino acids. Trimming took 2 bases from V and 6 from J; bases not matched to a gene: 8. The CDR3 DNA reads as TGTGCCAGCAGCTTATCTAGCGGGGGGCCAGGGAAGACCCAGTACTTC. The encoded protein is CASSLSSGGPGKTQYF.